A single sample is the source of the 2 T cell receptor beta chains below, sequenced in a study of CD8 T cells in Susac syndrome. Roughly 0.45 to 1 ug RNA was reverse transcribed with random hexamers. TCRdb recomputed calls from the immunoSEQ multiplex PCR reads with MiXCR, one row per CDR3 protein. This sample yields more than 75,000 distinct CDR3 sequences, of which 85% to 95% are seen a single time; roughly 0.26% belongs to the top ten. Sequenced: CD8+ T cells from PBMCs. The receptors originated from a human donor in good health.

DNA for the CDR3: TGTGCCAGCAGTCAGACATCCTACGAGCAGTACTTC. Encoded protein: CASSQTSYEQYF. This chain joins TRBV7-9 and TRBJ2-7, with no clear D. This CDR3 has 12 residues. Trimming removed 6 bases from V and 1 base from J, with 7 bases in between. Germline-derived CDR1 and CDR2 are SEHNR and FQNEAQ (reference sequence). Full variable domain (remainder filled in from reference TRBV7-9 and TRBJ2-7): DTGVSQNPRHKITKRGQNVTFRCDPISEHNRLYWYRQTLGQGPEFLTYFQNEAQLEKSRLLSDRFSAERPKGSFSTLEIQRTEQGDSAMYLCASSQTSYEQYFGPGTRLTVT.

The CDR3 DNA follows: TGTGCCAGCAGTTTAACGGACAGCTACTATGGCTACACCTTC. As protein: CASSLTDSYYGYTF. The V gene is TRBV28, the J gene TRBJ1-2; weak D call: TRBD1 (6 bases). The CDR3 covers 14 residues. Between the trimmed V and J ends, which lost 2 bases and 3 bases, there was a span of 10 bases. Looked up from germline, CDR1 is MDHEN and CDR2 is SYDVKM.